This passage covers 9 T cell receptor beta chains from one sample sequenced in a study of shared clonotypes between healthy human individuals. The data were produced by immunoSEQ multiplex PCR, yet TCRdb's version contains in-frame clones alone and is incomplete. The sample has about 2,500,000 clones; 90% to 95% are singletons. Sequencing was done on a sample of naive CD4+ T cells sorted from blood. The subset here: CD45RA+ positively selected. The source of these receptors is a man between 18 and 29 years old in good health.

This clone was seen a handful of times. This CDR3 is also generated by other DNA sequences in the sample. CDR3 DNA sequence: TGTGCCAGCAGTTACCTGGGGGCAGACACTGAAGCTTTCTTT. This codes for CASSYLGADTEAFF. The chain is built from TRBV6-6 and TRBJ1-1; maybe TRBD1 (6 bases). Germline CDR1 is MNHNY and CDR2 is SVGAGI (reference sequence). CDR3 length: 14 residues. Trimming pared 2 bases from V and 3 bases from J, leaving 10 bases between.

V and J are TRBV10-2 and TRBJ1-3, with D unresolved. CDR3 length: 14 residues. Trimming pared 3 bases from V and 3 bases from J, leaving 9 bases between. Germline assignment: CDR1 WSHSY and CDR2 SAAADI. CDR3 in amino acids: CASSDLGFGNTIYF. The DNA of the CDR3 is TGCGCCAGCAGTGACCTAGGGTTTGGAAACACCATATATTTT.

V gene TRBV6-5 combines with J gene TRBJ1-3; TRBD1 matches 9 bases. The CDR3 consists of 14 residues. CDR1 MNHEY and CDR2 SVGAGI come from the germline V gene. Trimming at V came to 6 bases and at J to 5 bases, leaving 5 bases not matched to a gene. CDR3 amino acids: CASSRDRDRNTIYF. The DNA for the CDR3 is TGTGCCAGCAGCCGGGACAGGGATCGAAACACCATATATTTT.

V is TRBV5-6 and J is TRBJ1-2; D remains ambiguous. V dropped 7 bases and J dropped 2 bases, with 21 bases sitting between them. The germline CDR1 and CDR2 sequences are SGHDT and YYEEEE. The CDR3 is made up of 16 amino acids. CDR3 nucleotides: TGTGCCAGCCAACGGAGGACCGGCAGTGGGAACTATGGCTACACCTTC. Protein product: CASQRRTGSGNYGYTF.

The chain carries TRBV5-1 and TRBJ2-1, with 8 bases fitting TRBD1. The CDR3 length is 15 residues. Germline V gene lookup returns CDR1 SGHRS and CDR2 YFSETQ. J lost 6 bases, V lost 4 bases, and 9 bases had no gene match. The CDR3, as DNA: TGCGCCAGCAGCGTGCCCGGGACAGGCTTCAATGAGCAGTTCTTC. Protein product: CASSVPGTGFNEQFF.

The rearrangement joins TRBV18 to TRBJ2-5; D not certain. Germline CDR1 reads KGHSH; CDR2 reads LQKENI. The CDR3 contains 12 residues. V lost 4 bases to trimming and J lost 4 bases, with 7 bases between them. Here the CDR3 DNA reads TGTGCCAGCTCACAATTGGGAGAGACCCAGTACTTC. Its protein product is CASSQLGETQYF.

In the case of this clone: Other DNA variants within this sample encode the same CDR3. The chain couples TRBV5-1 to TRBJ2-1, with 8 bases fitting TRBD2. J gave up 3 bases and V 3 bases, and 5 bases lay outside the gene matches. CDR3 length: 15 residues. Germline assignment: CDR1 SGHRS and CDR2 YFSETQ. In DNA form, the CDR3 reads TGCGCCAGCAGCTCGACTAGCGCAAGCTACAATGAGCAGTTCTTC. Protein sequence: CASSSTSASYNEQFF.

The genes are TRBV28 and TRBJ1-1; no reliable D call. The CDR3 has 15 residues. The germline V gene has CDR1 MDHEN and CDR2 SYDVKM. The V and J ends lost 4 bases and 4 bases respectively, with 16 bases between them. CDR3 protein: CASSSPQLGGTEAFF. CDR3 DNA: TGTGCCAGCAGTTCCCCACAATTAGGTGGCACTGAAGCTTTCTTT.

The rearrangement joins TRBV19 to TRBJ2-6, with D perhaps matching TRBD2 (5 bases). Trimming took off 7 bases at V and 1 base at J, with 14 bases between the two ends. Looked up from germline, CDR1 is LNHDA and CDR2 is SQIVND (reference sequence). This CDR3 comprises 16 residues. This CDR3 reads CASTGLIGSGANVLTF. The CDR3 DNA sequence: TGTGCCAGTACTGGACTGATTGGATCTGGGGCCAACGTCCTGACTTTC.